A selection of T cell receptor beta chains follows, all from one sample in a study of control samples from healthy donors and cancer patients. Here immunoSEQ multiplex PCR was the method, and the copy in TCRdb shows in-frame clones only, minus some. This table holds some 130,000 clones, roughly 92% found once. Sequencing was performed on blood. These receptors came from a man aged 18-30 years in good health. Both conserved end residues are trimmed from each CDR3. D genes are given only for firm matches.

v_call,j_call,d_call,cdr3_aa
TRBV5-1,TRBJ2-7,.,ASRPTTRGRIIYEQY
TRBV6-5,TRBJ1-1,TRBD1,ASSWDSQGVTEAF
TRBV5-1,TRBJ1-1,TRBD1,ASSTRQGSGLGEAF
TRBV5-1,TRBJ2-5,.,ASSFQETQY
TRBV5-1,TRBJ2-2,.,ASSPGTALNTGELF
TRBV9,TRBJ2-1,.,ASSVMGAPSYNEQF
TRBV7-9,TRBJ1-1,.,ASSSPDPANTEAF
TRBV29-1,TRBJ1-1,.,SVEAGVLDTEAF
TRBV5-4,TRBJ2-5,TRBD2,ASSFSGGAKETQY
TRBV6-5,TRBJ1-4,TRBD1,ASSQGQENEKLF
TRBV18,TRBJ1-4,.,ASSPPSSGYIEKLF
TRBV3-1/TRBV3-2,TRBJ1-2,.,ASSQQSGYGASGYT
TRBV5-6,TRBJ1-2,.,ASSLIARGGHGYT
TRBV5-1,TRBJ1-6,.,ASSLRGEKNSPLH
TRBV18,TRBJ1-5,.,ASSPTGLNQPQH
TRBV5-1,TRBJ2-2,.,ASSLGSPNTGELF
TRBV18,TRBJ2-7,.,ASSPHHLYEQY
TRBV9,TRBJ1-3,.,AGSFSRNTIY
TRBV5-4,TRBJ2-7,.,ASSLVQSTGHEQY
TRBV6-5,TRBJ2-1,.,ASRDGAINEQF
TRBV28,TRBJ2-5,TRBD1,ASTRLDRVGRETQY
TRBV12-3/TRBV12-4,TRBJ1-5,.,ASFGQPQH
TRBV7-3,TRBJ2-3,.,ASSPGASTDTQY
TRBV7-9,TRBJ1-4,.,ASSARWGNEKLF
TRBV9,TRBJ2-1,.,ASSVEAGSGNEQF
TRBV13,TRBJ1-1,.,ASSSPGGGGSEAF
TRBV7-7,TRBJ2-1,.,ASSIKGGSYNEQF
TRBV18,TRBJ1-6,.,ASSPKGMSYNSPLH
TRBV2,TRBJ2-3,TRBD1,ASRPGQATDTQY
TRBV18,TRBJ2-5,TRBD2,ASSPWGLAGPQETQY
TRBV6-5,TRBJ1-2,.,ASSYSGRANYGYT